This entry features one TCR beta chain sequence. What it binds is unknown. This sample is part of a study of shared clonotypes between healthy human individuals. The study, taken as a whole, reports: The low donor count limited represented genetic and exposure-history diversity.

The CDR3 has 17 residues. The germline gives CDR1 SGHTS, CDR2 YDEGEE. Trimming pared 3 bases from V and 1 base from J, leaving 18 bases between. Every subset had its genomic DNA shared out evenly among several immunoSEQ plates. Profiling relied on immunoSEQ multiplex PCR, and the TCRdb table lists in-frame clones only, not all of them. Among about 2 million clones listed, roughly 94% were seen once. From CD4+ cells came CD45RA+ naive and CD45RA-negative memory subsets. The specimen was naive CD4+ T cells sorted from blood. Subset reported: CD45RA+ positively selected. The TCR sequence derives from a man younger than 35 in good health. The J gene is TRBJ2-3, the V gene TRBV5-8; possible D gene TRBD2, 7 bases. CDR3 residues: CASSSEYWRGRTDTQYF. The DNA for the CDR3 is TGTGCCAGCAGCTCGGAGTATTGGCGGGGGCGCACAGATACGCAGTATTTT. The whole variable domain, filled in from reference TRBV5-8 and TRBJ2-3, reads EAGVTQSPTHLIKTRGQQATLRCSPISGHTSVYWYQQALGLGLQFLLWYDEGEERNRGNFPPRFSGRQFPNYSSELNVNALELEDSALYLCASSSEYWRGRTDTQYFGPGTRLTVL.